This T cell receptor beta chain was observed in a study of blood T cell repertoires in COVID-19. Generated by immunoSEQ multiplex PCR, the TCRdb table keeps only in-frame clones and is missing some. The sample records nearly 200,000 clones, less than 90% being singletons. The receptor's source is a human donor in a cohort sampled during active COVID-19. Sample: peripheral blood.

The CDR3 DNA reads as TGTGCCAGCAGCTTACAGGACACCGGGGAGCTGTTTTTT. Translated: CASSLQDTGELFF. The rearrangement links TRBV11-3 to TRBJ2-2, with no clear D. The CDR3 totals 13 residues. Trimming shortened V by 2 bases and J by 3 bases, and 4 bases separated the two germline ends. Germline CDR1 reads SGHNT; CDR2 reads YENEEA.